This T cell receptor beta chain was sequenced during a study of T cells after yellow fever vaccination. The 5'RACE template-switching step produced TCR cDNA and added a universal primer site and UMIs. MiXCR was run by TCRdb on the 5' RACE reads, yielding one entry per CDR3 protein. In the table there are about 75,000 distinct CDR3 sequences, about 7.2% of which are singletons. This clonotype has only a few counts. Its antigen remains unknown. Study-wide findings and caveats: Contamination by abundant bulk-population clonotypes could be present in FACS-sorted repertoires.

The sample in question was CD8+ T cells sorted from PBMCs, obtained 10 to 11 days after the first yellow fever vaccination. The sequence came from a man aged 18 to 29 who received the YFV17D yellow fever vaccine.

CDR3 in DNA: TGCGCCAGCAGCCAAGATCAGGGGGGCTTGGAAGAGACCCAGTACTTC. Its protein is CASSQDQGGLEETQYF. V and J are TRBV4-1 and TRBJ2-5, with D possibly matching TRBD1 (7 bases). This CDR3 has 16 amino acids. The germline V gene encodes CDR1 MGHRA and CDR2 YSYEKL. The germline V and J ends were trimmed by 0 bases and 3 bases, with 14 bases remaining between them.